A single TCR beta chain is shown here with its context. This clonotype showed up many times. Its antigen has not been determined. No base quality information exists; no much larger clone differs at one position. Spanning cysteine to phenylalanine, the CDR3 consists of 14 amino acids. This entry keeps only the CDR3 DNA: 42 bases, framed from base 1. Germline trimming: 4 bases from V, 7 bases from J; junction bases outside gene matches: 4. CDR1 and CDR2 are drawn from the germline V gene (reference sequence): LNHDA, SQIVND. This specimen belongs to a study of identical twins (dated by TCRdb to between 2015 and 2016). In the study overall: TCR alpha and beta repertoires from monozygotic twins, unrelated adults of various ages and cord blood were deep-sequenced to test whether fetal clonotypes persist. To rule out contamination, replicate twin experiments were performed at different times with different library preparation protocols.

Every donor was a healthy Caucasian. Three pairs of female monozygotic twins, all aged about 18 to 30 years, were included in the twin cohort. Positive isolation kits from Invitrogen were used to isolate the CD4+ and CD8+ T cell populations. Receptors were amplified or captured by 5' RACE. Sequencing was performed on an Illumina HiSeq 2000. A universal primer binding site was added through template switching, and the final cDNA carried a unique molecular identifier so that TCR cDNA molecules could be counted accurately. First-strand cDNA for TCR alpha and beta chains was synthesized from specific primers in the conserved constant-segment region. To control for contamination, every cDNA library was double barcoded, receiving both a SMART-Mk sample barcode and Illumina barcodes. TruSeq adapter sequences along with Illumina sample barcodes were introduced in two successive PCR steps. Sequencing of the TCR alpha and beta cDNA libraries was done on the Illumina HiSeq platform using custom primers. From the authors' description of their analysis: Unique molecular identifiers were extracted from raw reads with MiGEC, and CDR3 positions were determined with MiXCR. For each individual, recombination models were inferred using an EM algorithm with the repgenHMM and IGoR tools. The tcR package in R was used for shared clonotype analysis, with sharing normalized by the product of cloneset sizes. To study raw recombination free of thymic and clonal selection effects, out-of-frame nonproductive sequences were analyzed. TCRdb trimmed public reads at Q25 via fastp, called clones via MiXCR and kept in-frame beta chains. Duplicate CDR3 protein sequences are folded into a single record with the most common DNA and genes. The V and J calls, along with clone size, are taken from TCRdb and not from the paper's own processing. This sample has 250,000 to 300,000 distinct CDR3 sequences in its table, and roughly 10% of those were observed once. In total, the top ten clones hold approximately 7% of the sample.

Study-level results and caveats: Fewer insertions were carried by abundant cord blood beta clonotypes; a weaker similar trend was observed in young adult naive repertoires, while no such trend was observed in memory repertoires. Excess twin sharing in beta out-of-frame sequences was weaker because fewer shared sequences lowered the signal-to-noise ratio. Because the same donors could not be followed over many years, conclusions were based on cross-sectional statistical analysis. Compared with coincidental sharing between unrelated individuals, out-of-frame TCR alpha sequences shared between twins had an excess of sequences with low generation probability. In monozygotic twins, out-of-frame TCR alpha sharing was systematically underestimated by recombination models, although the models agreed with sharing between unrelated individuals. Invariant T cells such as MAIT and iNKT could partly confound zero-insertion analyses, although diverse VJ usage argued against such confounding for most clonotypes.

This same sample was also part of a study on yellow fever vaccine responses in identical twins. The second paper further reports: The authors reported that the T cell response to vaccination in identical twins appeared partly convergent and partly personalized. Focusing on identical twins, the study followed the T cell clones that responded to the vaccine, and did so with precision.

Sequenced sample: CD8+ T cells sorted from blood. The V gene is TRBV19 and the J gene is TRBJ2-2; 9 nucleotides in the junction match TRBD1. This sequence originates from a woman aged 18-29 years in good health. The CDR3 region: CASSTTGGSGELFF. Read as DNA, the sequence is TGTGCCAGTAGTACGACAGGGGGAAGCGGGGAGCTGTTTTTT.